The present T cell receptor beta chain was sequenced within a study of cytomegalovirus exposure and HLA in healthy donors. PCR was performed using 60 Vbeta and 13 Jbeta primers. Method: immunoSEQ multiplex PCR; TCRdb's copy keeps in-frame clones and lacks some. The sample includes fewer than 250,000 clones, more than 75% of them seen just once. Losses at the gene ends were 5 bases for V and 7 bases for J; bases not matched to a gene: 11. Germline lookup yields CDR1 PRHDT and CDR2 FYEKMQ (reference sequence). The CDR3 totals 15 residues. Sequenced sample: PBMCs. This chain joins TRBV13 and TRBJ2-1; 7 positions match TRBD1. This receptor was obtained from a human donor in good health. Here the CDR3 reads CASSLLRQGFNEQFF. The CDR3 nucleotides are TGTGCCAGCAGCCTCTTGAGACAGGGTTTTAATGAGCAGTTCTTC.